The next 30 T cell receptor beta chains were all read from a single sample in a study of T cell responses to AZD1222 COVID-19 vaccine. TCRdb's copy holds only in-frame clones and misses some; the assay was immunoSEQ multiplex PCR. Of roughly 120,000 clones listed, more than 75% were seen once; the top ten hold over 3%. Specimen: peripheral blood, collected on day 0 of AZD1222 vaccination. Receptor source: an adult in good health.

CDR3 coding DNA: TGCGCCAGCAGCGGAGGCTACGAGCAGTACTTC. As protein: CASSGGYEQYF. The V and J genes are TRBV4-1 and TRBJ2-7; tentatively, D is TRBD2 (5 bases). The CDR3 covers 11 residues. The germline V gene encodes CDR1 MGHRA and CDR2 YSYEKL. V was cut by 5 bases and J by 3 bases, with 5 bases left in between.

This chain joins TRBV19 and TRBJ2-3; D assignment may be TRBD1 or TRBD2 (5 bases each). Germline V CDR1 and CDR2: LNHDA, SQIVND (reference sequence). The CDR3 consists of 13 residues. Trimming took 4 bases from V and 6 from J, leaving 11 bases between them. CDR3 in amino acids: CASSTGTPDTQYF. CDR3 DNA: TGTGCCAGTAGTACGGGGACCCCCGATACGCAGTATTTT.

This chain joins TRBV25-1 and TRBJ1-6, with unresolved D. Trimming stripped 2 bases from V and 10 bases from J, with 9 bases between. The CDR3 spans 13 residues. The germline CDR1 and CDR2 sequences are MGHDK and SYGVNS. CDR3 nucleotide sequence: TGTGCCAGCAGTGAAACAGCCCAGTCACCCCTCCACTTT. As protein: CASSETAQSPLHF. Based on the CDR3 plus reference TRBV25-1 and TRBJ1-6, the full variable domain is EADIYQTPRYLVIGTGKKITLECSQTMGHDKMYWYQQDPGMELHLIHYSYGVNSTEKGDLSSESTVSRIRTEHFPLTLESARPSHTSQYLCASSETAQSPLHFGNGTRLTVT.

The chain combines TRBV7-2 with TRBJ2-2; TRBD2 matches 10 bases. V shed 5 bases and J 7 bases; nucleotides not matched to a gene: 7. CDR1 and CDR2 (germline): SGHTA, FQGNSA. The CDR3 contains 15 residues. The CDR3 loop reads CASSPGLARHGELFF. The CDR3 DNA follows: TGTGCCAGCAGCCCGGGACTAGCGAGGCACGGGGAGCTGTTTTTT.

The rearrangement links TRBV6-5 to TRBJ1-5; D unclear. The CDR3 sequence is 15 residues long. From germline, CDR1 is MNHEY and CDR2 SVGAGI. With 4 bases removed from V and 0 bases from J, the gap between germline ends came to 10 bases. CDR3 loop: CASSSGGLSNQPQHF. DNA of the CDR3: TGTGCCAGCAGTTCAGGAGGGCTTAGCAATCAGCCCCAGCATTTT.

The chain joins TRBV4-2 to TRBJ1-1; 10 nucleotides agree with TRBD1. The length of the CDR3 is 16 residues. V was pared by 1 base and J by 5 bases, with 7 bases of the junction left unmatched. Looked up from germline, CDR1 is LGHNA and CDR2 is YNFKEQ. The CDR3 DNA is TGTGCCAGCAGCCAAGCGGGGGGACAGGGGCGGACTGAAGCTTTCTTT. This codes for CASSQAGGQGRTEAFF.

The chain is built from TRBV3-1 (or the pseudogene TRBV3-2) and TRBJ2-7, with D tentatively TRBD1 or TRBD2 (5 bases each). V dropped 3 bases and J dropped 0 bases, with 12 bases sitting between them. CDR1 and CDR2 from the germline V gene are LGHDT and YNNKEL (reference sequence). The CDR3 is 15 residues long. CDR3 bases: TGTGCCAGCAGCCAGGGGACCGCCAGCTCCTACGAGCAGTACTTC. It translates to CASSQGTASSYEQYF.

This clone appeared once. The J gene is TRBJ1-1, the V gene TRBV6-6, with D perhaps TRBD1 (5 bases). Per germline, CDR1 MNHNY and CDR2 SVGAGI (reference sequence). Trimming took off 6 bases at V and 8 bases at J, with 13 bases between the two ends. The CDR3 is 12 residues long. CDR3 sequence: CASSRGGLEAFF. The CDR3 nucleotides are TGTGCCAGCAGCCGCGGGGGATTGGAAGCTTTCTTT.

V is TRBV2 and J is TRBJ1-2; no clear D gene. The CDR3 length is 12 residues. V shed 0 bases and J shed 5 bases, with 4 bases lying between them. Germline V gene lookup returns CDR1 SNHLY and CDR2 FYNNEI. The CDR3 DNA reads TGTGCCAGCAGTGAAGCGCTGTATGGCTACACCTTC. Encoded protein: CASSEALYGYTF.

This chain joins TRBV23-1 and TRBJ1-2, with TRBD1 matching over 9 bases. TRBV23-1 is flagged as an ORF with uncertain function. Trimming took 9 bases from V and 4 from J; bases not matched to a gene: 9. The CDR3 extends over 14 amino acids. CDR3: CARLQGAQIYGYTF. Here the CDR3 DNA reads TGCGCCAGATTACAGGGGGCGCAGATCTATGGCTACACCTTC.

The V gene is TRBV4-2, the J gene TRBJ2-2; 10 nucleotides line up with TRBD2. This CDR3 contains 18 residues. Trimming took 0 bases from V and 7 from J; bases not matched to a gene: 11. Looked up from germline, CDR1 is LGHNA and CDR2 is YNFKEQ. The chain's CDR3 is CASSQELLAGTASGELFF. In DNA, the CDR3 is TGTGCCAGCAGCCAAGAATTACTAGCGGGGACAGCCAGCGGGGAGCTGTTTTTT.

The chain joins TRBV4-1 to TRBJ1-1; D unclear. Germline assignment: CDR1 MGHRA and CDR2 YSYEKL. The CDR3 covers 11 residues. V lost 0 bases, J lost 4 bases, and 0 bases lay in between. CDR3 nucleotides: TGCGCCAGCAGCCAAGACACTGAAGCTTTCTTT. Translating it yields CASSQDTEAFF.

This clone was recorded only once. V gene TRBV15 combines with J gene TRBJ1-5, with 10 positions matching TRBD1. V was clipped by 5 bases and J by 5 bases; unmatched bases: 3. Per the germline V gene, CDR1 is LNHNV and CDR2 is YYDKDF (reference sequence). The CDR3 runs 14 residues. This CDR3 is CATSRDRGDQPQHF. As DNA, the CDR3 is TGTGCCACCAGCCGGGACAGGGGAGATCAGCCCCAGCATTTT.

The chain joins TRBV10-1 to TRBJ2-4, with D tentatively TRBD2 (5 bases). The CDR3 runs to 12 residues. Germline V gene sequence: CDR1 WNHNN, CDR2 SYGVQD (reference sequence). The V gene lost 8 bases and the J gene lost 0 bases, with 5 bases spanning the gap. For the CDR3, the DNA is TGCGCCAGCGGACTAGCCAAAAACATTCAGTACTTC. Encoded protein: CASGLAKNIQYF.

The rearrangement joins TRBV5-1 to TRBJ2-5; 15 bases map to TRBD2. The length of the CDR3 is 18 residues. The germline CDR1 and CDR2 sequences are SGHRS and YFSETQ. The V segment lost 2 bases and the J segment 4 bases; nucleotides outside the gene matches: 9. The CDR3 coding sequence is TGCGCCAGCAGCTTCGGACTAGCGGGGGGGCCCCTCTCAGAGACCCAGTACTTC. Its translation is CASSFGLAGGPLSETQYF.

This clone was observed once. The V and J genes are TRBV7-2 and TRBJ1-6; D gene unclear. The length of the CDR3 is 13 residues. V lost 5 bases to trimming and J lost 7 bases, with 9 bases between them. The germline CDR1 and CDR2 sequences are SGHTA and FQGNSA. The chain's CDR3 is CASSQPRNSPLHF. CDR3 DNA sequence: TGTGCCAGCAGCCAGCCCCGAAATTCACCCCTCCACTTT.

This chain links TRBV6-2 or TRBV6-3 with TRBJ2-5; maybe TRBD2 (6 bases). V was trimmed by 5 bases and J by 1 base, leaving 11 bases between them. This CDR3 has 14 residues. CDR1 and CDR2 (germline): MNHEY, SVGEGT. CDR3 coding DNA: TGTGCCAGCAGTAAAGCGGGCAGCCAAGAGACCCAGTACTTC. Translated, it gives CASSKAGSQETQYF.

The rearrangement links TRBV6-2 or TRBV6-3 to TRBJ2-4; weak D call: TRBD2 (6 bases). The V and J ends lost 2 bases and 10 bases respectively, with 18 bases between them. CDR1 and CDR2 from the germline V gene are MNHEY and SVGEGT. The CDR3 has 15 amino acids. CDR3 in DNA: TGTGCCAGCAGTTACGCGTGGAGGGAACGCCCGATTCAGTACTTC. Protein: CASSYAWRERPIQYF.

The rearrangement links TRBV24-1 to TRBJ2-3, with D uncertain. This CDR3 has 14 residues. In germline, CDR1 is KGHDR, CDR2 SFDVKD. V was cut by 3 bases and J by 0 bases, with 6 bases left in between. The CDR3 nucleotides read TGTGCCACCAGTGATACTACTAGCACAGATACGCAGTATTTT. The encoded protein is CATSDTTSTDTQYF.

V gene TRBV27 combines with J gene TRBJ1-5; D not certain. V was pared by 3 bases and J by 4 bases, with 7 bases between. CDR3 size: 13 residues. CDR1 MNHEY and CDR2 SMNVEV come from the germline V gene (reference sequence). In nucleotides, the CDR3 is TGTGCCAGCAGTTTTGGGGAAAATCAGCCCCAGCATTTT. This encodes CASSFGENQPQHF.

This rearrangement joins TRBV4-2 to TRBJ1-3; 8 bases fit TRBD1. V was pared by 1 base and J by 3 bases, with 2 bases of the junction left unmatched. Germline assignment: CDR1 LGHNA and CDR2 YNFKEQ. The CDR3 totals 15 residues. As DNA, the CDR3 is TGTGCCAGCAGCCAAGCAGGGGGCGGTGGAAACACCATATATTTT. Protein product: CASSQAGGGGNTIYF.

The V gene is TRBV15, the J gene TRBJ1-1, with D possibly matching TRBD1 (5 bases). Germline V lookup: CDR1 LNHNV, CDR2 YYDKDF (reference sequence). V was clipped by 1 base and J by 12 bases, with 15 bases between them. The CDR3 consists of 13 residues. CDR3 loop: CATSRGGEGSSFF. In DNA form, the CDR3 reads TGTGCCACCAGCAGAGGGGGTGAGGGGTCTTCTTTCTTT.

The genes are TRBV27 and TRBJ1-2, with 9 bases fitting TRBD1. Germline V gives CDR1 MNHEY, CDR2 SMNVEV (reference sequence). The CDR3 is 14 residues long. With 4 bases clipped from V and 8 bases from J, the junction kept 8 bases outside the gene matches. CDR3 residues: CASSSLTGGRGYTF. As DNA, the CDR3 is TGTGCCAGCAGTTCCCTAACAGGGGGCCGGGGCTACACCTTC.

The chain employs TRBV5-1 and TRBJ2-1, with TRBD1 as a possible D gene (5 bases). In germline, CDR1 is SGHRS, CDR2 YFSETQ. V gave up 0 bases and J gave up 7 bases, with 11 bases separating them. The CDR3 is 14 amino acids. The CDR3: CASSLGTRGNEQFF. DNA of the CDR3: TGCGCCAGCAGCTTGGGGACACGAGGTAATGAGCAGTTCTTC.

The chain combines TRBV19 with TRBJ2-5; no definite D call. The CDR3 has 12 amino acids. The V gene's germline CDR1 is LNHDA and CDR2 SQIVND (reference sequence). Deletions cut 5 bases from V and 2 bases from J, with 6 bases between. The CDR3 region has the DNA TGTGCCAGTAGTGCCCGTCAAGAGACCCAGTACTTC. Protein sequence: CASSARQETQYF.

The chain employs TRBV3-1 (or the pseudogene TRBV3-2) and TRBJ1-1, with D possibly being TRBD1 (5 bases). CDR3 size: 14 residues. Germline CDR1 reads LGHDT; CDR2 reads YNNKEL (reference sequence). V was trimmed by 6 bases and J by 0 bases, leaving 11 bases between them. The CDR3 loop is CASRLDTMNTEAFF. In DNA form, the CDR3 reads TGTGCCAGCAGACTGGACACAATGAACACTGAAGCTTTCTTT.

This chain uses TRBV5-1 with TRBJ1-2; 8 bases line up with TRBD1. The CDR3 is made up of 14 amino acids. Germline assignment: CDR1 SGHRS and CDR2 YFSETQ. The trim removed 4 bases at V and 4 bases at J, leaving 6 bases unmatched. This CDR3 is CASSSGQGGYGYTF. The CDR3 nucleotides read TGCGCCAGCAGCAGCGGACAGGGTGGCTATGGCTACACCTTC.

The CDR3 DNA reads as TGCGCCAGCAGCTTGAGCGGATCCTGGGGAGAGACCCAGTACTTC. Translation gives CASSLSGSWGETQYF. The chain carries TRBV5-1 and TRBJ2-5; D may be TRBD2 (5 bases). Germline values: CDR1 SGHRS, CDR2 YFSETQ. This CDR3 contains 15 residues. The V and J ends lost 1 base and 4 bases respectively, with 14 bases between them.

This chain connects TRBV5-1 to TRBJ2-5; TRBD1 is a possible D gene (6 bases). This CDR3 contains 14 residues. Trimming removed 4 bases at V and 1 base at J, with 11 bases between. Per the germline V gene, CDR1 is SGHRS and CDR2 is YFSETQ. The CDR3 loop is CASSPGQLQETQYF. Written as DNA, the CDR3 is TGCGCCAGCAGCCCCGGACAGCTCCAAGAGACCCAGTACTTC.

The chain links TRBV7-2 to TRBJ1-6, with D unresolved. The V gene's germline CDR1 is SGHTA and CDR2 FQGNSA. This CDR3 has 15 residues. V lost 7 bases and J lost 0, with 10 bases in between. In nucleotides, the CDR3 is TGTGCCAGCACTCTAGGGCTCTCCTATAATTCACCCCTCCACTTT. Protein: CASTLGLSYNSPLHF.